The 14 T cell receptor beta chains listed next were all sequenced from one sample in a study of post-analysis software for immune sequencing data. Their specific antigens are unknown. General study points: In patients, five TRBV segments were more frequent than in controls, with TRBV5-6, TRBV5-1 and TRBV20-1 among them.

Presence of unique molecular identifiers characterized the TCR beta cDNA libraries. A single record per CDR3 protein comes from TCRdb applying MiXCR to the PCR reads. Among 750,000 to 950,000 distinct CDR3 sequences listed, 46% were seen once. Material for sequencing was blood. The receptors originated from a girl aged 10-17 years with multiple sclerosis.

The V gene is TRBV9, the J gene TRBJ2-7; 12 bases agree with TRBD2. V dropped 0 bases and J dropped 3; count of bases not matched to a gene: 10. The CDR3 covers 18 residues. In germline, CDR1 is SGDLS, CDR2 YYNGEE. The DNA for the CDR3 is TGTGCCAGCAGCGTAGATGCTAGCGGGAGGGCCGAGGGCTACGAGCAGTACTTC. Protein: CASSVDASGRAEGYEQYF.

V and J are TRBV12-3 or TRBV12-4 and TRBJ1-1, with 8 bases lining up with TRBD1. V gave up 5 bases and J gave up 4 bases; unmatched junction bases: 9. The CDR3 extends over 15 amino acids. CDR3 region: CASSPGTGQGTEAFF. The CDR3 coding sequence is TGTGCCAGCAGTCCAGGGACAGGACAGGGCACTGAAGCTTTCTTT.

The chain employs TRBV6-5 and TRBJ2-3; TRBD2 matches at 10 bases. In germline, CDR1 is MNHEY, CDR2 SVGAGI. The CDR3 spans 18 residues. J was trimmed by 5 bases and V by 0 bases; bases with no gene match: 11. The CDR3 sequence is CASSYSQASGRVKDTQYF. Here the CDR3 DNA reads TGTGCCAGCAGTTACTCCCAGGCTAGCGGGAGAGTAAAAGATACGCAGTATTTT.

CDR3 region: CASSFRDRGLDYGYTF. The CDR3 nucleotides are TGTGCCAGCAGCTTCCGGGACAGGGGGCTAGACTATGGCTACACCTTC. The chain employs TRBV11-2 and TRBJ1-2; 12 positions match TRBD1. The CDR3 has 16 residues. The J segment lost 3 bases and the V segment lost 3 bases, leaving 5 bases of the junction unmatched. The germline CDR1 and CDR2 sequences are SGHAT and FQNNGV.

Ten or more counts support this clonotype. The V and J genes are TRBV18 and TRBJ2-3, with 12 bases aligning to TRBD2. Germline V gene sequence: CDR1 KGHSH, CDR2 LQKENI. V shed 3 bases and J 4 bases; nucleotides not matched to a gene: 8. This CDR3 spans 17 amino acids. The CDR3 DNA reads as TGTGCCAGCTCACCTCCCCCCCGACTAGCGGGAGCAGATACGCAGTATTTT. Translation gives CASSPPPRLAGADTQYF.

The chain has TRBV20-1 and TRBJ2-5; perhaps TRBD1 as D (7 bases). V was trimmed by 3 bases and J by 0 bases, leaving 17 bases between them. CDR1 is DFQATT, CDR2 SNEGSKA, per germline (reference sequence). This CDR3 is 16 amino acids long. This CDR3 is CSASPTAGGYQETQYF. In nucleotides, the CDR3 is TGCAGTGCTAGCCCTACCGCAGGGGGGTACCAAGAGACCCAGTACTTC.

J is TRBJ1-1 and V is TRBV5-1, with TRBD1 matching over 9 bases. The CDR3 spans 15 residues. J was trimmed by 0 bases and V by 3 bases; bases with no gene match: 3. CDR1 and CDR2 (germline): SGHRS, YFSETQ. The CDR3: CASSSQGAVNTEAFF. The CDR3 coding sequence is TGCGCCAGCAGCTCACAGGGGGCTGTGAACACTGAAGCTTTCTTT.

CDR3 in amino acids: CASSTGLEPQHF. The CDR3 DNA follows: TGTGCCAGTAGTACAGGGTTGGAGCCCCAGCATTTT. The chain employs TRBV19 and TRBJ1-5; perhaps TRBD1 as D (5 bases). Trimming took 4 bases from V and 8 from J, leaving 9 bases between them. This CDR3 spans 12 amino acids. Per germline, CDR1 LNHDA and CDR2 SQIVND (reference sequence).

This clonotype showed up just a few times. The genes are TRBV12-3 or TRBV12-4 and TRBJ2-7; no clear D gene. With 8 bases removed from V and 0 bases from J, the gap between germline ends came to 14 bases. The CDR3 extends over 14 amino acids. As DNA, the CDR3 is TGTGCCAGCCGGCGTGAAGATAGCTCCTACGAGCAGTACTTC. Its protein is CASRREDSSYEQYF.

The CDR3 reads CSARVSGTLDEQFF. CDR3 nucleotides: TGCAGTGCTAGAGTGAGCGGAACTTTGGATGAGCAGTTCTTC. The genes are TRBV20-1 and TRBJ2-1; D is perhaps TRBD2 (5 bases). Germline CDR1 is DFQATT and CDR2 is SNEGSKA (reference sequence). Trimming removed 1 base from V and 8 bases from J, with 15 bases in between. The CDR3 loop spans 14 amino acids.

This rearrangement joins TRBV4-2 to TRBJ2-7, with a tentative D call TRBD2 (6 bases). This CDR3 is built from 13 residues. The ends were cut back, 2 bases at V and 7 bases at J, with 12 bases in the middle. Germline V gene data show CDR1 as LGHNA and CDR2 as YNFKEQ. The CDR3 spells CASSQSMGGEQYF. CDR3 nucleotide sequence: TGTGCCAGCAGCCAATCTATGGGGGGAGAGCAGTACTTC.

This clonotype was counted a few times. This CDR3 reads CAYKQGSYEQYF. The CDR3 region has the DNA TGTGCCTATAAACAGGGGTCCTACGAGCAGTACTTC. The rearrangement links TRBV30 to TRBJ2-7; 7 nucleotides match TRBD1. The trim removed 7 bases at V and 1 base at J, leaving 4 bases unmatched. CDR3 length: 12 amino acids. Germline V gene data show CDR1 as GTSNPN and CDR2 as SVGIG (reference sequence).

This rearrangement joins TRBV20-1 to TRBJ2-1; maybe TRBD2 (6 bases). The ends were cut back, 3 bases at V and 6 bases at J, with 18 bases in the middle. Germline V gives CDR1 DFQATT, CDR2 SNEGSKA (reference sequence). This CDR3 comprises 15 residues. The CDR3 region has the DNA TGCAGTGCTAGCCGGGGCCGGGAGTGGAGCAATGAGCAGTTCTTC. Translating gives CSASRGREWSNEQFF.

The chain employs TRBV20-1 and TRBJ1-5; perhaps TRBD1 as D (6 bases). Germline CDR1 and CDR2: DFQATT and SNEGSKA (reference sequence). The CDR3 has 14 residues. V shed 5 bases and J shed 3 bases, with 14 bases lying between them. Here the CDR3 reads CSAQGIRDNQPQHF. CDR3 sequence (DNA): TGCAGTGCTCAGGGGATACGCGACAATCAGCCCCAGCATTTT.